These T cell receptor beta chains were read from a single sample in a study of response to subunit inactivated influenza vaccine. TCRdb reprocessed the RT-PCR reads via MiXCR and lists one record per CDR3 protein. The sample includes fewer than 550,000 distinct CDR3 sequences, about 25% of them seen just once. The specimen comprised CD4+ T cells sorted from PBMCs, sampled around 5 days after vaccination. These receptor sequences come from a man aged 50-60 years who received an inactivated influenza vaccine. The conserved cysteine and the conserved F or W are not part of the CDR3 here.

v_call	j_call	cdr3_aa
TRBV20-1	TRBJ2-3	SARSGKSTDTQY
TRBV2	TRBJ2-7	ASSRDKAYEQY
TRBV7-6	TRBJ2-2	ASSPQTGTNTGELF
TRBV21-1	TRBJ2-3	ASSKPPITGGITDTQY
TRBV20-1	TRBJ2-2	SARATAPNTGELF
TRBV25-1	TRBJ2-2	ASRGLVGTGELF
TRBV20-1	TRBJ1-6	SARDGGHNSPLH
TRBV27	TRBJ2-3	ASSDRQGSEGTDTQY
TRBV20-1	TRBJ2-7	SARGAAVGSYEQY
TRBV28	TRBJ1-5	ASGSPGQDQPQH
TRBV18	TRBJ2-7	ASSPRTGTSYEQY
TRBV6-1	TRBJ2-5	ASSGGLMPETQY
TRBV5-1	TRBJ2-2	ASRRQGYTGELF
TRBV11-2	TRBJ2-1	ASSLERYNEQF
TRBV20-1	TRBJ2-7	SARTGLSSYEQY
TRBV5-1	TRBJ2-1	ASSPPPPIPALNEQF
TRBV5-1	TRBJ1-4	ASSLERGGEKLF
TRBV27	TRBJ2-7	ASSFGQAGEQY
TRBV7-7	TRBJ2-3	ASSPQVGTDTQY
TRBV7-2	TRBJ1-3	ASSFGVSGNTIY
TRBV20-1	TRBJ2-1	SARAVRNYNEQF
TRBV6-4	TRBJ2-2	ASSPSGGTTGELF
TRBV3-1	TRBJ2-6	ASSPPGLNSGANVLT
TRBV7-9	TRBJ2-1	ATPSTDNEQF
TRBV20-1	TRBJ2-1	SATGGFEQF
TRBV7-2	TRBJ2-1	ASSLSRGSFTEQF
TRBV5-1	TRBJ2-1	ASSLAATLEQF
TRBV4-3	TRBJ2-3	ASSQDWLRRGTQY
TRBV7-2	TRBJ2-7	ASSLESAYSYEQY
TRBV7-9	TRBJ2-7	ASSLTDRGPYEQY
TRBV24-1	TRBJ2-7	ATSDGQGETYEQY
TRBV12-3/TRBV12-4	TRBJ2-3	ASRWDSSTDTQY
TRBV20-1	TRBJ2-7	SARGEYGGAEQY
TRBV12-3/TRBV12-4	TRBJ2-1	ASSLRTINNEQF
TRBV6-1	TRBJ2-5	ASRPTGEETQY
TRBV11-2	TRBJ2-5	ASSLALLGTQRATQY
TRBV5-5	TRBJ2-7	ASSLQPGVLEQY
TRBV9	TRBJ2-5	ASSTGTLQETQY
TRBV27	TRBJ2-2	ASSLSTGSTGELF
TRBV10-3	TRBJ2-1	AISPQGANNEQF
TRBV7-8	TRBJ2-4	ASSRPRTGPHIQY
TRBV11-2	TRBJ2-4	ASSFEGQGNIQY
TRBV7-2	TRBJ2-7	ASSPGTGTLPYEQY
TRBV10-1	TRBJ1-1	ASRAGQGSTEAF
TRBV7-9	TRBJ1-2	ASSPIQGAGGYT
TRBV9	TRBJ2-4	ASSAQTGGVDIQY
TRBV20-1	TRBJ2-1	SARGGTSGPNEQF
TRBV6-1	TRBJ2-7	ASRVTGGGEQY
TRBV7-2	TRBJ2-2	ASRETGELF
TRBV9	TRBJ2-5	ASSVPGAVETQY
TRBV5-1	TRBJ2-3	ASSYGTNTDTQY
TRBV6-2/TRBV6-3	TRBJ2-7	ASSSSEAYEQY
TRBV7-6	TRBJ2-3	ASSSKRQGGPDTQY
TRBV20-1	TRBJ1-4	SARLGSDEKLF
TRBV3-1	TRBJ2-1	ASSQTHEQF
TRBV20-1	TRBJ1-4	SAWETQNEKLF